What follows is one TCR beta chain and its context. The CDR3 has 15 amino acids. V lost 4 bases to trimming and J lost 5 bases, with 16 bases between them. Germline V CDR1 and CDR2: LNHDA, SQIVND (reference sequence). Patients with stable or active relapsing-remitting disease, all of them treatment-naive, made up the multiple sclerosis controls. The sample comes from a study of CD8 T cells in Susac syndrome. RNA amounts of about 0.5 to 1 ug underwent reverse transcription with random hexamers. The TCR beta CDR3 was amplified by immunoSEQ multiplex PCR across 54 Vbeta, 13 Jbeta. MiXCR, run by TCRdb on the immunoSEQ multiplex PCR reads, gives a single entry per CDR3 protein. The table includes about 280,000 distinct CDR3 sequences, approximately 81% detected once.

The source material was CD8+ T cells from PBMCs. The sequence came from a human donor with multiple sclerosis. The V and J genes are TRBV19 and TRBJ2-3; possibly TRBD1 or TRBD2 for D (6 bases each). The CDR3 is CASSNWGAEGDTQYF. The CDR3 DNA sequence: TGTGCCAGTAGTAATTGGGGGGCCGAGGGAGATACGCAGTATTTT.